Shown below are 31 T cell receptor beta chains from a single sample sequenced in a study of spatial heterogeneity in lung cancer. In TCRdb, the 5' RACE reads were re-called with MiXCR into one record per CDR3 protein. The table lists about 45,000 distinct CDR3 sequences, roughly 20% of them singletons. The time point was: blood at routine non-recurrence follow-up after resection. The source material was PBMCs, sampled at follow-up. The receptors were gathered from a female donor with early-stage non-small cell lung cancer.

The chain carries TRBV29-1 and TRBJ2-6; no firm D call. Germline V gene sequence: CDR1 SQVTM, CDR2 ANQGSEA. Trimming pared 4 bases from V and 0 bases from J, leaving 7 bases between. There are 14 residues in the CDR3. The CDR3 protein is CSVGGSSGANVLTF. DNA of the CDR3: TGCAGCGTTGGAGGCAGCTCTGGGGCCAACGTCCTGACTTTC.

This clonotype was counted ten times or more. The V gene is TRBV14, the J gene TRBJ1-2; weak D call: TRBD1 (6 bases). CDR3 length equals 16 residues. V lost 4 bases and J 1 base, leaving 16 bases between the germline ends. Per germline, CDR1 SGHDN and CDR2 FVKESK. In DNA form, the CDR3 reads TGTGCCAGCAGCCTTCGGAGTGGGGACATTAACTATGGCTACACCTTC. Translated, it gives CASSLRSGDINYGYTF.

Ten or more counts support this clonotype. V and J are TRBV20-1 and TRBJ2-7; TRBD1 agrees at 9 bases. The germline V gene encodes CDR1 DFQATT and CDR2 SNEGSKA (reference sequence). Unmatched junction bases numbered 5, after V lost 2 bases and J lost 6 bases. The CDR3 consists of 13 residues. In nucleotides, the CDR3 is TGCAGTGCTAGAAGTACAGGGGGCGGCGAGCAGTACTTC. It translates to CSARSTGGGEQYF.

The CDR3 here is CSARDQQGPYGYTF. The CDR3 DNA reads TGCAGTGCTAGAGACCAACAGGGTCCCTATGGCTACACCTTC. The chain combines TRBV20-1 with TRBJ1-2; possible D gene TRBD1, 6 bases. V was shortened by 0 bases and J by 4 bases, with 12 bases between the two germline ends. The CDR3 covers 14 residues. Germline V gives CDR1 DFQATT, CDR2 SNEGSKA (reference sequence).

Many counts were recorded for this clonotype. The rearrangement links TRBV12-3 or TRBV12-4 to TRBJ1-3; D is unclear. The ends were cut back, 6 bases at V and 0 bases at J, with 18 bases in the middle. The CDR3 has 17 amino acids. In DNA, the CDR3 is TGTGCCAGCAGCCGGCGATCCTCGACGGGCTCTGGAAACACCATATATTTT. Amino acids: CASSRRSSTGSGNTIYF.

CDR3 DNA: TGTGCCAGCTCAGGTGGGGCCAACCAGCCCCAGCATTTT. This codes for CASSGGANQPQHF. The V gene is TRBV18, the J gene TRBJ1-5; TRBD1 is a possible D gene (5 bases). CDR1 is KGHSH and CDR2 is LQKENI in the germline V gene. The V gene lost 5 bases and the J gene lost 7 bases, with 12 bases spanning the gap. This CDR3 contains 13 residues.

This rearrangement joins TRBV12-3 or TRBV12-4 to TRBJ2-3, with TRBD2 identical over 7 bases. V lost 2 bases to trimming and J lost 6 bases; unmatched junction nucleotides: 17. This CDR3 contains 18 residues. The CDR3 loop is CASSLRSGAGLAGDTQYF. The CDR3 bases are TGTGCCAGCAGTTTAAGATCCGGAGCGGGATTGGCCGGGGATACGCAGTATTTT.

The chain is built from TRBV2 and TRBJ1-4, with 9 bases identical to TRBD1. In germline, CDR1 is SNHLY, CDR2 FYNNEI. The V gene end was trimmed by 7 bases and the J gene end by 6 bases; junction bases not matched to a gene: 6. CDR3 length: 14 amino acids. The CDR3 nucleotides are TGTGCCAGCATATCCAGGACAGGGGATGAAAAACTGTTTTTT. Translation: CASISRTGDEKLFF.

In regard to this clonotype: At one end the junction does not follow the germline gene, possibly because of a read error. The rearrangement links TRBV11-2 to TRBJ2-3; maybe TRBD1 (7 bases). The germline V gene has CDR1 SGHAT and CDR2 FQNNGV. The CDR3 contains 17 residues. In nucleotides, the CDR3 is TGTGCCAGCAGCATAGAAGGACGTCAGGGGGGCACAGATACGAAGTATTTT. Its translation: CASSIEGRQGGTDTKYF.

This clonotype was seen repeatedly, ten times or more. The chain joins TRBV29-1 to TRBJ1-5; a possible D gene is TRBD1 (5 bases). Trimming pared 2 bases from V and 4 bases from J, leaving 9 bases between. Germline-derived CDR1 and CDR2 are SQVTM and ANQGSEA. The CDR3 contains 13 residues. The CDR3: CSVEQGGNQPQHF. CDR3 sequence (DNA): TGCAGCGTTGAACAGGGTGGTAATCAGCCCCAGCATTTT. The full variable domain, in which reference TRBV29-1 and TRBJ1-5 provide the parts outside the CDR3, is SAVISQKPSRDICQRGTSLTIQCQVDSQVTMMFWYRQQPGQSLTLIATANQGSEATYESGFVIDKFPISRPNLTFSTLTVSNMSPEDSSIYLCSVEQGGNQPQHFGDGTRLSIL.

This clonotype appeared many times. The gene calls are TRBV10-2 and TRBJ2-5; 9 bases fit TRBD2. The J segment lost 5 bases and the V segment lost 3 bases, leaving 4 bases of the junction unmatched. Germline V CDR1 and CDR2: WSHSY, SAAADI. The CDR3 covers 14 residues. Written as DNA, the CDR3 is TGCGCCAGCAGTGATCTAGCGGGAAGCGAGACCCAGTACTTC. It translates to CASSDLAGSETQYF.

This clonotype was seen many times. V usage is TRBV7-2 and J usage is TRBJ1-4; the D is unclear. The CDR3 runs 15 residues. The V end was cut by 5 bases, the J end by 4 bases, with 14 bases between. Germline values: CDR1 SGHTA, CDR2 FQGNSA. The CDR3 region is CASSPRTGFNEKLFF. Here the CDR3 DNA reads TGTGCCAGCAGCCCACGGACGGGCTTTAATGAAAAACTGTTTTTT.

The rearrangement links TRBV29-1 to TRBJ2-5; D is perhaps TRBD2 (6 bases). The V end lost 7 bases, the J end lost 4 bases, and 10 bases lay between the germline ends. Looked up from germline, CDR1 is SQVTM and CDR2 is ANQGSEA. The length of the CDR3 is 11 residues. In DNA, the CDR3 is TGCAGCGGGAGGGCCTCAGAGACCCAGTACTTC. Its protein product is CSGRASETQYF.

About this clonotype: An end of the junction does not agree with germline; a read error may underlie this. The chain carries TRBV28 and TRBJ2-7, with 9 positions matching TRBD1. Per the germline V gene, CDR1 is MDHEN and CDR2 is SYDVKM. The CDR3 consists of 13 residues. The CDR3 loop reads CTSIPGQGYEQYF. In DNA, the CDR3 is TGTACCAGCATCCCGGGACAGGGCTACGAGCAGTACTTC.

This clonotype was detected many times. This chain connects TRBV4-1 to TRBJ1-2; 7 positions match TRBD1. CDR1 and CDR2 from the germline V gene are MGHRA and YSYEKL. The CDR3 has 15 residues. The ends lost 6 bases at V and 0 bases at J; junction bases unmatched: 7. CDR3 in amino acids: CASRRTGTSNYGYTF. Here the CDR3 DNA reads TGCGCCAGCAGGCGGACAGGAACCTCTAACTATGGCTACACCTTC.

The J gene is TRBJ1-2, the V gene TRBV25-1, with D possibly being TRBD1 (5 bases). The CDR3 length is 13 residues. V gave up 4 bases and J gave up 7 bases, with 13 bases separating them. The germline CDR1 and CDR2 sequences are MGHDK and SYGVNS. The CDR3: CASSGGRAGGYTF. CDR3 sequence (DNA): TGTGCCAGCAGTGGGGGCAGGGCGGGTGGCTACACCTTC.

This clonotype was seen ten or more times. The J gene is TRBJ2-7, the V gene TRBV6-5, with a weak D call TRBD2 (5 bases). Per germline, CDR1 MNHEY and CDR2 SVGAGI. V was pared by 2 bases and J by 6 bases, with 5 bases between. CDR3 size: 11 residues. DNA of the CDR3: TGTGCCAGCAGTTACGGAGGCGAGCAGTACGTC. This gives the protein CASSYGGEQYV.

The J gene is TRBJ2-3, the V gene TRBV7-9; D gene uncertain. Trimming removed 3 bases at V and 0 bases at J, with 10 bases between. CDR1 SEHNR and CDR2 FQNEAQ come from the germline V gene (reference sequence). This CDR3 has 15 amino acids. CDR3 nucleotides: TGTGCCAGCAGCTTTCCCCCATATAGCACAGATACGCAGTATTTT. Protein sequence: CASSFPPYSTDTQYF.

This clonotype has a handful of counts. This chain links TRBV7-9 with TRBJ1-3; 9 bases match TRBD1. The CDR3 has 13 residues. The germline V gene has CDR1 SEHNR and CDR2 FQNEAQ (reference sequence). V was clipped by 7 bases and J by 8 bases; unmatched bases: 6. This chain's CDR3 is CASIGQGKDTIYF. The CDR3 nucleotides read TGTGCCAGCATCGGACAGGGGAAGGACACCATATATTTT.

Judged by abundance, this clonotype is medium-sized. The chain combines TRBV7-9 with TRBJ1-1, with 7 bases lining up with TRBD1. Per the germline V gene, CDR1 is SEHNR and CDR2 is FQNEAQ (reference sequence). The CDR3 consists of 14 residues. Unmatched junction bases numbered 10, after V lost 5 bases and J lost 7 bases. The CDR3: CASSPSRDSYEAFF. CDR3 sequence (DNA): TGTGCCAGCAGCCCGTCCCGGGACAGTTATGAAGCTTTCTTT.

This clonotype was counted a few times. The rearrangement links TRBV3-1 to TRBJ2-7, with a weak D call TRBD1 (5 bases). This CDR3 has 13 amino acids. Germline CDR1 and CDR2: LGHDT and YNNKEL (reference sequence). V lost 4 bases and J lost 4, with 11 bases in between. The CDR3 bases are TGTGCCAGCAGCCTCCTCCCAGGGTACGAGCAGTACTTC. Encoded protein: CASSLLPGYEQYF.

The rearrangement joins TRBV2 to TRBJ2-7; no clear D gene. In germline, CDR1 is SNHLY, CDR2 FYNNEI. Trimming took 7 bases from V and 5 from J, leaving 12 bases between them. CDR3 length: 12 amino acids. The CDR3 nucleotides are TGTGCCAGCACTCGGCTTTTGGACGAGCAGTACTTC. It translates to CASTRLLDEQYF.

V usage is TRBV18 and J usage is TRBJ2-2; 7 positions match TRBD1. This CDR3 contains 16 residues. V was clipped by 4 bases and J by 1 base; unmatched bases: 6. The germline gives CDR1 KGHSH, CDR2 LQKENI. The CDR3 reads CASSHSWTGNTGELFF. The CDR3 DNA follows: TGTGCCAGCTCACACAGCTGGACAGGGAACACCGGGGAGCTGTTTTTT.

This clonotype was seen a few times. The chain employs TRBV20-1 and TRBJ1-2, with a possible D match to TRBD1 (5 bases). This CDR3 has 12 amino acids. Germline CDR1 and CDR2: DFQATT and SNEGSKA (reference sequence). V was clipped by 7 bases and J by 5 bases, with 14 bases between them. CDR3 nucleotides: TGCAGTGGTAGTTCGGGGCTTTATGGCTACACCTTC. Protein: CSGSSGLYGYTF.

J is TRBJ2-4 and V is TRBV20-1; 10 bases map to TRBD2. V lost 4 bases, J lost 9 bases, and 6 bases stayed unmatched. CDR1 is DFQATT, CDR2 SNEGSKA, per germline (reference sequence). The CDR3 has 13 residues. For the CDR3, the DNA is TGCAGTGCTACAAGCGGGGGGGCGATCATTCAGTACTTC. Protein sequence: CSATSGGAIIQYF.

This clonotype was seen repeatedly, ten times or more. The rearrangement uses TRBV9 and TRBJ2-7, with 8 bases matching TRBD2. Trimming at V came to 0 bases and at J to 3 bases, leaving 8 bases not matched to a gene. The CDR3 has 16 residues. The V gene's germline CDR1 is SGDLS and CDR2 YYNGEE. The CDR3, as DNA: TGTGCCAGCAGCGTAGCCATCGGAGCGGGAGTCTACGAGCAGTACTTC. As protein: CASSVAIGAGVYEQYF.

Many counts were recorded for this clonotype. The chain is built from TRBV7-9 and TRBJ2-5, with 11 bases fitting TRBD1. V lost 4 bases, J lost 4 bases, and 2 bases stayed unmatched. Per germline, CDR1 SEHNR and CDR2 FQNEAQ (reference sequence). CDR3 length: 14 amino acids. This CDR3 is CASSWTGGGETQYF. Here the CDR3 DNA reads TGTGCCAGCAGCTGGACAGGGGGCGGAGAGACCCAGTACTTC.

This clonotype was recorded many times. One end of the junction fails to match germline, which may point to a read error. The rearrangement links TRBV7-7 to TRBJ2-1, with D hard to call. The CDR3 has 14 residues. Per the germline V gene, CDR1 is SSHAT and CDR2 is FNYEAQ (reference sequence). The CDR3 loop is CASSLGRSYNEQFF. CDR3 DNA sequence: TGTGCTAGCAGCTTAGGTCGCAGCTACAATGAGCAGTTCTTC.

The V and J genes are TRBV7-3 and TRBJ2-3; D is perhaps TRBD2 (7 bases). Germline CDR1 is SGHTA and CDR2 is FQGTGA. The ends were cut back, 0 bases at V and 7 bases at J, with 11 bases in the middle. The CDR3 is made up of 14 amino acids. The CDR3 DNA reads as TGTGCCAGCAGCTTAACGGGGGGGCCGAATACGCAGTATTTT. This sequence encodes CASSLTGGPNTQYF.

The CDR3 DNA follows: TGTGCCACCAGTGGCGGCCTAGGGACCGGGGAGCTGTTTTTT. Translation: CATSGGLGTGELFF. The J gene is TRBJ2-2, the V gene TRBV24-1; D not resolved. The CDR3 sequence is 14 residues long. Trimming took 5 bases from V and 5 from J, leaving 11 bases between them. Germline CDR1 KGHDR, CDR2 SFDVKD.

The chain links TRBV7-8 to TRBJ2-7, with D perhaps TRBD1 (5 bases). The V and J ends lost 6 bases and 7 bases respectively, with 16 bases between them. The CDR3 totals 13 residues. CDR1 SGHVS and CDR2 FQNEAQ come from the germline V gene. Here the CDR3 DNA reads TGTGCCAGCAGGCTGACAGCGTTTGGGGAGCAGTACTTC. The encoded protein is CASRLTAFGEQYF. Full variable domain (remainder filled in from reference TRBV7-8 and TRBJ2-7): GAGVSQSPRYKVAKRGQDVALRCDPISGHVSLFWYQQALGQGPEFLTYFQNEAQLDKSGLPSDRFFAERPEGSVSTLKIQRTQQEDSAVYLCASRLTAFGEQYFGPGTRLTVT.